Below, 13 T cell receptor beta chains from the same sample are listed, as sequenced in a study of early T cells in non-severe SARS-CoV-2 infection. TCRdb itself ran the 5' RACE reads through MiXCR, one entry per CDR3 protein. The sample lists around 68,000 distinct CDR3 sequences; roughly 12% were seen once. Here the sequenced sample was whole blood, taken at baseline. Every receptor here comes from an adult who was a healthcare worker with PCR-confirmed SARS-CoV-2 infection or an uninfected control (not recorded which).

The chain has TRBV7-9 and TRBJ2-1; D is perhaps TRBD1 (6 bases). Trimming stripped 4 bases from V and 6 bases from J, with 7 bases between. The germline V gene encodes CDR1 SEHNR and CDR2 FQNEAQ (reference sequence). This CDR3 is built from 12 residues. The DNA of the CDR3 is TGTGCCAGCAGCTCACAGGGCAATGAGCAGTTCTTC. Residues: CASSSQGNEQFF.

In this sample, this clonotype turned up a few times. The genes are TRBV2 and TRBJ1-6; D gene unclear. The CDR3 contains 16 residues. V was cut by 6 bases and J by 0 bases, with 12 bases left in between. Looked up from germline, CDR1 is SNHLY and CDR2 is FYNNEI. CDR3 nucleotide sequence: TGTGCCAGCAGCATCCGGGCCAACTCCTATAATTCACCCCTCCACTTT. As protein: CASSIRANSYNSPLHF.

This clonotype was observed a few times. The chain employs TRBV29-1 and TRBJ2-1; D is ambiguous. The V gene lost 2 bases and the J gene lost 6 bases, with 11 bases spanning the gap. The germline V gene has CDR1 SQVTM and CDR2 ANQGSEA. This CDR3 contains 13 residues. CDR3 protein: CSVEFYNINEQFF. The CDR3 DNA follows: TGCAGCGTTGAATTCTATAACATCAATGAGCAGTTCTTC.

This clonotype was seen repeatedly, ten times or more. This sequence joins TRBV20-1 and TRBJ2-7, with 9 bases aligning to TRBD2. The CDR3 is 13 residues long. CDR1 is DFQATT and CDR2 is SNEGSKA in the germline V gene (reference sequence). The ends lost 7 bases at V and 12 bases at J; junction bases unmatched: 16. The CDR3 loop is CSGTGLADSQSYF. CDR3 bases: TGCAGTGGCACGGGACTAGCAGATTCTCAGTCGTACTTC.

The chain uses TRBV29-1 and TRBJ1-5; D possibly corresponds to TRBD1 (6 bases). Trimming pared 7 bases from V and 7 bases from J, leaving 17 bases between. From germline, CDR1 is SQVTM and CDR2 ANQGSEA. The CDR3 consists of 13 residues. In nucleotides, the CDR3 is TGCAGCGCGGTCGACGGGGGCGGACAGCCCCAGCATTTT. Protein: CSAVDGGGQPQHF. Complete variable domain (other parts from reference TRBV29-1 and TRBJ1-5): SAVISQKPSRDICQRGTSLTIQCQVDSQVTMMFWYRQQPGQSLTLIATANQGSEATYESGFVIDKFPISRPNLTFSTLTVSNMSPEDSSIYLCSAVDGGGQPQHFGDGTRLSIL.

This clonotype was counted many times. This chain connects TRBV7-2 to TRBJ2-3, with 11 bases aligning to TRBD2. The CDR3 length is 14 residues. The germline V gene encodes CDR1 SGHTA and CDR2 FQGNSA. Trimming removed 3 bases from V and 4 bases from J; junction bases left unmatched: 0. CDR3 amino acids: CASSLGLAADTQYF. The CDR3 DNA sequence: TGTGCCAGCAGCTTGGGACTAGCGGCAGATACGCAGTATTTT.

This chain joins TRBV20-1 and TRBJ2-1; TRBD2 matches 10 bases. CDR3 length equals 15 residues. Germline V gene lookup returns CDR1 DFQATT and CDR2 SNEGSKA (reference sequence). The V segment lost 0 bases and the J segment 8 bases; nucleotides outside the gene matches: 7. The CDR3, as DNA: TGCAGTGCTAGAGATGCGCTAGCGGGAGTGTATGAGCAGTTCTTC. Translation gives CSARDALAGVYEQFF.

The chain couples TRBV7-9 to TRBJ1-2; D uncertain. The germline CDR1 and CDR2 sequences are SEHNR and FQNEAQ (reference sequence). Trimming cost V 5 bases and J 4 bases, with 14 bases left between them. The CDR3 runs 14 residues. The CDR3 protein is CASSPPTSGYGYTF. The CDR3, as DNA: TGTGCCAGCAGCCCCCCAACAAGCGGCTATGGCTACACCTTC.

The rearrangement links TRBV5-1 to TRBJ2-3; TRBD2 aligns across 9 bases. The CDR3 is made up of 15 amino acids. The junction had 2 bases not matched to a gene; V was cut back by 1 base and J by 2 bases. Germline-derived CDR1 and CDR2 are SGHRS and YFSETQ. CDR3 sequence (DNA): TGCGCCAGCAGCTTGCTAGCGGGAATCACAGATACGCAGTATTTT. This sequence encodes CASSLLAGITDTQYF.

The gene calls are TRBV20-1 and TRBJ2-1; D possibly corresponds to TRBD2 (6 bases). CDR1 is DFQATT, CDR2 SNEGSKA, per germline (reference sequence). CDR3 length: 15 residues. Trimming removed 6 bases at V and 4 bases at J, with 19 bases between. CDR3 loop: CSAREWEVTYNEQFF. The CDR3 bases are TGCAGTGCCCGAGAATGGGAGGTCACGTACAATGAGCAGTTCTTC.

This clonotype turned up a few times. This rearrangement joins TRBV6-2 or TRBV6-3 to TRBJ1-1; D gene uncertain. Trimming left V 6 bases short and J 4 bases short, with 12 bases between. This CDR3 spans 13 amino acids. Germline loops: CDR1 MNHEY, CDR2 SVGEGT. This chain's CDR3 is CASREWDGTEAFF. The CDR3 nucleotides are TGTGCCAGCAGAGAATGGGATGGCACTGAAGCTTTCTTT.

This clonotype was picked up a small number of times. The chain combines TRBV20-1 with TRBJ2-1; 11 positions match TRBD2. This CDR3 is 17 amino acids long. V lost 0 bases, J lost 10 bases, and 14 bases stayed unmatched. The V gene's germline CDR1 is DFQATT and CDR2 SNEGSKA (reference sequence). The CDR3 region has the DNA TGCAGTGCTAGAGATCTGGAGCAACTAGCGGGAGTTCAAGAGCAGTTCTTC. Translation gives CSARDLEQLAGVQEQFF.

The chain has TRBV7-8 and TRBJ2-7; the D gene is possibly TRBD1 (5 bases). The CDR3 has 18 amino acids. V lost 5 bases, J lost 4 bases, and 27 bases lay in between. Germline CDR1 and CDR2: SGHVS and FQNEAQ. Here the CDR3 reads CASSSRRPLQGIGYEQYF. The CDR3 DNA reads TGTGCCAGCAGCAGCCGGAGACCTCTTCAGGGAATCGGGTACGAGCAGTACTTC.